The rows below give T cell receptor beta chains drawn from one sample of a study of cytomegalovirus exposure and HLA in healthy donors. Sequenced by immunoSEQ multiplex PCR; TCRdb stores in-frame clones only, minus some. The data contain 110,000 or so clones, over 65% of them singletons. The material sequenced was PBMCs. The source is a woman aged 25-40 years in good health and CMV-seropositive. Each CDR3 is given with its conserved first and last residue. A D gene is named only where the DNA matches it firmly. The listing skips clone size in some rows; elsewhere it reads once, few, many or a size class.

V: TRBV5-1
D: .
size: .
J: TRBJ2-5
length: 15
DNA: TGCGCCAGCAGCTCCCCTCAGGGATACCAAGAGACCCAGTACTTC
CDR3: CASSSPQGYQETQYF

V: TRBV9
D: TRBD2
size: few
J: TRBJ2-2
length: 16
DNA: TGTGCCAGCAGCGTAGGGACTAGCGGGGGGCTCGGGGAGCTGTTTTTT
CDR3: CASSVGTSGGLGELFF

V: TRBV19
D: .
size: .
J: TRBJ1-5
length: 13
DNA: TGTGCCCCCCATATGGGGCGGAATCAGCCCCAGCATTTT
CDR3: CAPHMGRNQPQHF

V: TRBV7-3
D: .
size: .
J: TRBJ1-2
length: 13
DNA: TGTGCCAGCGGCTTCCTACAGGGCGATGGCTACACCTTC
CDR3: CASGFLQGDGYTF

V: TRBV29-1
D: TRBD2
size: .
J: TRBJ2-5
length: 13
DNA: TGCAGCGTAAGCGGGAGGGCCGCAGAGACCCAGTACTTC
CDR3: CSVSGRAAETQYF

V: TRBV5-4
D: TRBD1
size: .
J: TRBJ1-2
length: 16
DNA: TGTGCCAGCAGCACGGTTCCGGGACAGGGGAACTATGGCTACACCTTC
CDR3: CASSTVPGQGNYGYTF

V: TRBV5-1
D: .
size: .
J: TRBJ2-3
length: 14
DNA: TGCGCCAGCTCCCGGGACCAGGGGACAGATACGCAGTATTTT
CDR3: CASSRDQGTDTQYF

V: TRBV9
D: TRBD1
size: .
J: TRBJ1-1
length: 15
DNA: TGTGCCAGCAGCGTACAAGGACAGGGATTAACTGAAGCTTTCTTT
CDR3: CASSVQGQGLTEAFF

V: TRBV1
D: .
size: few
J: TRBJ2-5
length: 17
DNA: TGCACCAGCAGCCAAGATCCCGGGGGGGGGTTCTTAGAGACCCAGTACTTC
CDR3: CTSSQDPGGGFLETQYF

V: TRBV19
D: .
size: .
J: TRBJ2-1
length: 14
DNA: TGTGCCAGTAGACCAACCAGGACCTACAATGAGCAGTTCTTC
CDR3: CASRPTRTYNEQFF

V: TRBV5-4
D: .
size: once
J: TRBJ2-3
length: 15
DNA: TGTGCCAGCAGCTCTGGGGGCTTTGGCACAGATACGCAGTATTTT
CDR3: CASSSGGFGTDTQYF

V: TRBV7-6
D: .
size: .
J: TRBJ2-3
length: 15
DNA: TGTGCCAGCAGCTTAACAGGATTCAGCACAGATACGCAGTATTTT
CDR3: CASSLTGFSTDTQYF

V: TRBV18
D: .
size: .
J: TRBJ2-7
length: 14
DNA: TGTGCCAGCTCACCACCTTCGGTATTCGGCGAGCAGTACTTC
CDR3: CASSPPSVFGEQYF

V: TRBV2
D: .
size: .
J: TRBJ2-3
length: 14
DNA: TGTGCCAGCATCTTTTCGGGGTTCGGCGATACGCAGTATTTT
CDR3: CASIFSGFGDTQYF

V: TRBV14
D: .
size: .
J: TRBJ2-3
length: 15
DNA: TGTGCCAGCAGCCAACAGGGGCCATCCACAGATACGCAGTATTTT
CDR3: CASSQQGPSTDTQYF

V: TRBV9
D: .
size: .
J: TRBJ1-3
length: 17
DNA: TGTGCCAGCAGCGTCGGGGGGCCTAGCTTTTCTGGAAACACCATATATTTT
CDR3: CASSVGGPSFSGNTIYF

V: TRBV19
D: TRBD2
size: .
J: TRBJ2-2
length: 17
DNA: TGTGCCAGTAGTCGAGTCGAAGGACTAGCGAACACCGGGGAGCTGTTTTTT
CDR3: CASSRVEGLANTGELFF

V: TRBV19
D: .
size: .
J: TRBJ1-3
length: 16
DNA: TGTGCCAGTAGTACCCCGGACAAGAGCTCTGGAAACACCATATATTTT
CDR3: CASSTPDKSSGNTIYF

V: TRBV5-1
D: TRBD1
size: .
J: TRBJ1-2
length: 16
DNA: TGCGCCAGCAGCTTGGCCGGGGGACAGGAGTTTGGTGGCTACACCTTC
CDR3: CASSLAGGQEFGGYTF

V: TRBV7-3
D: .
size: few
J: TRBJ2-2
length: 13
DNA: TGTGCCAGCAGCTTAACGGGAGGTCGGAGGGTGTTTTTT
CDR3: CASSLTGGRRVFF

V: TRBV7-8
D: TRBD2
size: .
J: TRBJ2-1
length: 15
DNA: TGTGCCAGCAGCTTACCGGCGGGAGGGCCCAATGAGCAGTTCTTC
CDR3: CASSLPAGGPNEQFF

V: TRBV6-1
D: TRBD1
size: .
J: TRBJ1-5
length: 16
DNA: TGTGCCAGCAGTGATTGGACAGGGCCTAGCAATCAGCCCCAGCATTTT
CDR3: CASSDWTGPSNQPQHF

V: TRBV11-3
D: .
size: .
J: TRBJ1-1
length: 16
DNA: TGTGCCAGCAGCTTAGATACCTACAGGGCTTCCCCTGAAGCTTTCTTT
CDR3: CASSLDTYRASPEAFF

V: TRBV5-4
D: TRBD1
size: .
J: TRBJ1-4
length: 14
DNA: TGTGCCAGCAGCTCGGGACAGACTAATGAAAAACTGTTTTTT
CDR3: CASSSGQTNEKLFF

V: TRBV5-1
D: TRBD1
size: .
J: TRBJ1-5
length: 16
DNA: TGCGCCAGCAGCTTGGATGGACAGGGACCCAGCCAGCCCCAGCATTTT
CDR3: CASSLDGQGPSQPQHF

V: TRBV2
D: .
size: .
J: TRBJ1-5
length: 15
DNA: TGTGCCAGCAGTGAAGAGGGGGGGATAAGGCAGCCCCAGCATTTT
CDR3: CASSEEGGIRQPQHF

V: TRBV7-6
D: .
size: .
J: TRBJ2-3
length: 15
DNA: TGTGCCAGCAGCAGAAACAGCATCAGCACAGATACGCAGTATTTT
CDR3: CASSRNSISTDTQYF

V: TRBV5-1
D: .
size: .
J: TRBJ2-3
length: 17
DNA: TGCGCCAGCAGCCCAGGTCGGGCGGGAAGGCCCACAGATACGCAGTATTTT
CDR3: CASSPGRAGRPTDTQYF